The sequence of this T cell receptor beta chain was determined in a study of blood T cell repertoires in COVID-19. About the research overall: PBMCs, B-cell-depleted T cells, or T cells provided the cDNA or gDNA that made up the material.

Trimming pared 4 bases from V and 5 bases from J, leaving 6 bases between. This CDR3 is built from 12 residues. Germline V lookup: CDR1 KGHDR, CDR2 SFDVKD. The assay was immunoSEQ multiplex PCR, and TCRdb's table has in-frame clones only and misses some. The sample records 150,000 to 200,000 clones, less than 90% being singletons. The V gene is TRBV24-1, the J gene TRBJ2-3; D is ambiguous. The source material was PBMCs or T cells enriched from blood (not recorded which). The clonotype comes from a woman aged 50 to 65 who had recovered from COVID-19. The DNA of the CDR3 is TGTGCCACCAGTGACGCGGTAGATACGCAGTATTTT. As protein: CATSDAVDTQYF.